These T cell receptor beta chains were read from a single sample in a study of blood T cells in healthy people across ages. TCRdb re-called the 5' RACE reads with MiXCR, one entry per CDR3 protein. This sample yields 630,000 or so distinct CDR3 sequences, of which about 30% are seen a single time; about a sixth belongs to the top ten. Material: blood. Receptors originate from an elderly woman in good health. Each CDR3 is given with its conserved first and last residue. The order of the fields is CDR3 length, clone size, D gene, V gene, J gene, CDR3 DNA, CDR3 protein. D genes are given only for firm matches. A clone size is listed for some rows: how often the clone was seen (once, few, many), or a class if it is expanded.

>14|-|-|TRBV25-1|TRBJ2-1
TGTGCCAGTAGCCACGGGATTCTACAAGAGACCCAGTTCTTC
CASSHGILQETQFF
>14|many|TRBD2|TRBV20-1|TRBJ2-5
TGCAGTGCTAGAGATTTTACGGGGGGGGAGACCCAGTACTTC
CSARDFTGGETQYF
>15|-|-|TRBV6-5|TRBJ1-5
TGTGCCAGCAGACGAGGGGCAGGGCTAGGACAGCCCCAGCATTTT
CASRRGAGLGQPQHF
>16|-|TRBD2|TRBV5-1|TRBJ2-4
TGCGCCAGCAGCTTGGGAGCGGGGGAAGCCAAAAACATTCAGTACTTC
CASSLGAGEAKNIQYF
>13|many|-|TRBV3-1|TRBJ1-2
TGTGCCAGCAGCAGTCCCTTGGGCTATGGCTACACCTTC
CASSSPLGYGYTF
>16|-|-|TRBV4-2|TRBJ1-1
TGTGCCAGCAGCCAAGGACTTGGGGGAGGGGACACTGAAGCTTTCTTT
CASSQGLGGGDTEAFF
>17|many|-|TRBV4-2|TRBJ2-6
TGTGCCAGCAGCCAAGATACGGTAGACTCTGGGGCCAACGTCCTGACTTTC
CASSQDTVDSGANVLTF
>12|once|TRBD1|TRBV19|TRBJ1-2
TGTGCCAGTAGACGGGACAGGGACGGCTACACCTTC
CASRRDRDGYTF
>15|many|TRBD1|TRBV4-1|TRBJ2-1
TGCGCCAGCAGCCAAGGGGGCACTACAGGGGATGAGCAGTTCTTC
CASSQGGTTGDEQFF
>13|-|TRBD1|TRBV20-1|TRBJ2-5
TGCAGTGCTAGCGGGACAGGGAAAGAGACCCAGTACTTC
CSASGTGKETQYF
>12|-|-|TRBV29-1|TRBJ1-1
TGCAGCGTTGCTCAGCCGAACACTGAAGCTTTCTTT
CSVAQPNTEAFF
>16|once|-|TRBV7-2|TRBJ1-2
TGTGCCAGCAGCTCCTTACCCCTCGGACCAAACTATGGCTACACCTTC
CASSSLPLGPNYGYTF
>14|once|-|TRBV2|TRBJ2-5
TGTGCCAGCAGTGAAGGACAAGGTTGGGAGACCCAGTACTTC
CASSEGQGWETQYF
>14|-|-|TRBV25-1|TRBJ2-3
TGTGCCAGCAGTGGGACAGGGAGGGGAGATACGCAGTATTTT
CASSGTGRGDTQYF
>13|-|-|TRBV4-1|TRBJ1-6
TGCGCCAGCAGCCAAGTCTGGAATTCACCCCTCCACTTT
CASSQVWNSPLHF
>12|-|-|TRBV30|TRBJ1-6
TGTGCCTTGAGAGCTTATAATTCACCCCTCCACTTT
CALRAYNSPLHF
>14|many|TRBD2|TRBV20-1|TRBJ2-1
TGCAGTGCTGGCGGGACTAGGCCTTTCAATGAGCAGTTCTTC
CSAGGTRPFNEQFF
>14|many|TRBD1|TRBV29-1|TRBJ1-2
TGCAGCGTTGAAGCCACAGACAGGGGGTATGGCTACACCTTC
CSVEATDRGYGYTF
>16|-|-|TRBV5-4|TRBJ1-2
TGTGCCAGCAGCGTGCCGGGGCAGGGGAGACTTTATGGCTACACCTTC
CASSVPGQGRLYGYTF
>13|many|TRBD2|TRBV20-1|TRBJ2-7
TGCAGTGCGCGGACTAGCGGGGGATCCGAGCAGTACTTC
CSARTSGGSEQYF
>16|-|-|TRBV7-2|TRBJ2-2
TGTGCCAGCAGCATACAGGGAGGGATAAACACCGGGGAGCTGTTTTTT
CASSIQGGINTGELFF
>13|-|-|TRBV20-1|TRBJ1-2
TGCAGTGCTAAAGACGGTACAGGGAATGGCTACACCTTC
CSAKDGTGNGYTF
>15|-|-|TRBV6-1|TRBJ2-7
TGTGCCAGCATCCTCCGGGGGTGGACCTACAATGAGCAGTACTTC
CASILRGWTYNEQYF
>12|-|TRBD1|TRBV5-1|TRBJ2-2
TGCGCCAGCAGCTTGACGACAGGGGAGCGGTTTTTT
CASSLTTGERFF
>16|many|-|TRBV6-5|TRBJ2-7
TGTGCCAGCAGTAGAACTGACTATCTACGCTCCTACGAGCAGTACTTC
CASSRTDYLRSYEQYF
>16|-|-|TRBV4-2|TRBJ1-3
TGTGCCAGCACCCAGGTGGCAGAACAAGCTGGAAACACCATATATTTT
CASTQVAEQAGNTIYF
>15|many|-|TRBV5-1|TRBJ1-1
TGCGCCAGCAGCTTGGGTGGCAGGTCAAACGATGAAGCTTTCTTT
CASSLGGRSNDEAFF
>15|many|-|TRBV7-9|TRBJ1-4
TGTGCCAGCAGCGGAACCGGGACGTTGGATGAAAAACTGTTTTTT
CASSGTGTLDEKLFF
>15|-|-|TRBV7-2|TRBJ2-5
TGTGCCAGCAGCCGCAGGGGGGGGGGGCACGAGACCCAGTACTTC
CASSRRGGGHETQYF
>14|-|TRBD2|TRBV29-1|TRBJ2-3
TGCAGCGGCGCCGGGAGGGGGGGGACAGATACGCAGTATTTT
CSGAGRGGTDTQYF
>17|-|TRBD1|TRBV6-6|TRBJ2-2
TGTGCCAGCAGGCCGTCCCGGGACAGGGCCGGTGCCGGGGAGCTGTTTTTT
CASRPSRDRAGAGELFF
>14|many|TRBD1|TRBV28|TRBJ2-5
TGTGCCAGCAGTTGGGGGCAGGGGGCAGAGACCCAGTACTTC
CASSWGQGAETQYF
>14|many|-|TRBV7-8|TRBJ2-5
TGTGCCAGCAGCTTAGTGGGACTGAAGGAGACCCAGTACTTC
CASSLVGLKETQYF
>14|many|TRBD1|TRBV5-1|TRBJ1-1
TGTGCCAGCAGCTTAGGAGGGGGCAACACTGAAGCTTTCTTT
CASSLGGGNTEAFF
>15|many|-|TRBV4-2|TRBJ1-1
TGTGCCAGCAGCCGAGGGGCAGGAGAGAACACTGAAGCTTTCTTT
CASSRGAGENTEAFF
>15|many|-|TRBV20-1|TRBJ2-5
TGCAGTGCTAGAGAAGTAACAACGACTCAAGAGACCCAGTACTTC
CSAREVTTTQETQYF
>14|-|-|TRBV3-1|TRBJ1-1
TGTGCCAGCAGCCCCCAAACCCGCGGCACTGAAGCTTTCTTT
CASSPQTRGTEAFF
>12|-|-|TRBV25-1|TRBJ1-2
TGTGCCAGCAGTGTCCATTGTGGTGGCTACACCTTC
CASSVHCGGYTF
>14|-|TRBD2|TRBV6-6|TRBJ2-1
TGTGCCAGCAGAGCCCTAGCGGGGAGAAATGAGCAGTTCTTC
CASRALAGRNEQFF
>14|-|TRBD1|TRBV2|TRBJ1-2
TGTGCCAGCAGGGAGGGGACAGGGATTTATGGCTACACCTTC
CASREGTGIYGYTF
>15|-|TRBD2|TRBV7-9|TRBJ2-7
TGTGCCAGCAGCTTACCTAGCGGGGGGAGGAATGAGCAGTACTTC
CASSLPSGGRNEQYF
>15|many|TRBD2|TRBV11-3|TRBJ2-1
TGTGCCAGCGGCTTAGACCCTAGCGGAACCAATGAGCAGTTCTTC
CASGLDPSGTNEQFF
>11|many|-|TRBV12-3/TRBV12-4|TRBJ2-1
TGTGCCAGCGGGACTTTTGATGAGCAGTTCTTC
CASGTFDEQFF
>14|-|-|TRBV20-1|TRBJ2-7
TGCAGTGCTAGAGATTTCGTCGTATACAATGAGCAGTACTTC
CSARDFVVYNEQYF
>15|-|-|TRBV27|TRBJ1-3
TGTGCCAGCAGCCCAATCAGGGGCTCTGGAAACACCATATATTTT
CASSPIRGSGNTIYF
>13|-|TRBD1|TRBV29-1|TRBJ2-1
TGCAGCATCGCCGGGGACAGCTCCTACGAGCAGTTCTTC
CSIAGDSSYEQFF
>15|many|TRBD1|TRBV5-1|TRBJ2-3
TGCGCCAGCAGCTTGGATGGGACAGGGACAGATACGCAGTATTTT
CASSLDGTGTDTQYF
>13|many|-|TRBV6-2/TRBV6-3|TRBJ2-7
TGTGCCAGCAGTGCAGGGAACACCGGCGAGCAGTACTTC
CASSAGNTGEQYF
>13|many|-|TRBV20-1|TRBJ2-7
TGCAGTGCCCCCATGGACAGTGCCTACGAGCAGTACTTC
CSAPMDSAYEQYF
>11|many|-|TRBV30|TRBJ2-7
TGTGCCTGGAGTGTAGGCGGGGAGCAGTACTTC
CAWSVGGEQYF
>15|few|-|TRBV30|TRBJ1-5
TGTGCCTGGAGTGTACTCGGGGACAGCAATCAGCCCCAGCATTTT
CAWSVLGDSNQPQHF
>13|-|-|TRBV29-1|TRBJ1-1
TGCAGCTCTAGTTGGGGACAAGGGACTGAAGCTTTCTTT
CSSSWGQGTEAFF
>14|-|-|TRBV18|TRBJ2-3
TGTGCCAGCTTACCACTACGGGGAACAGATACGCAGTATTTT
CASLPLRGTDTQYF
>12|-|-|TRBV9|TRBJ2-5
TGTGCCAGCAGCGTAGACGTCGGGGAGCAGTACTTC
CASSVDVGEQYF
>16|many|TRBD2|TRBV4-2|TRBJ2-3
TGTGCCAGCAGCCAAGAAAGCGGGGGGGCCTCAGATACGCAGTATTTT
CASSQESGGASDTQYF
>14|many|TRBD2|TRBV29-1|TRBJ2-5
TGCAGCGTTGGACTAGCGGGGGGGCGAGAGACCCAGTACTTC
CSVGLAGGRETQYF
>15|many|-|TRBV6-2/TRBV6-3|TRBJ2-7
TGTGCCAGCAGGACGGGCAGGGGATTGGGAAACGAGCAGTACTTC
CASRTGRGLGNEQYF
>14|many|-|TRBV4-2|TRBJ2-1
TGTGCCAGCAGCCAAGAACAAGGGGTCAATGAGCAGTTCTTC
CASSQEQGVNEQFF
>12|-|-|TRBV19|TRBJ1-2
TGTGCCACCCTACAGGGTATCTATGGCTACACCTTC
CATLQGIYGYTF